Listed here are 16 T cell receptor beta chains from one sample, sequenced in a study of blood T cells in healthy people across ages. Primed by a sample-barcoded 5' primer and a J-beta primer mix, a second PCR proceeded for about 7 to 11 cycles. TCRdb re-called the 5' RACE reads through MiXCR, storing one row per CDR3 protein. The table shows 780,000 or so distinct CDR3 sequences, with approximately 25% occurring only once. The same sample was also used in a study of T cells of mothers and their children.

Source material: blood. The source is a boy between 10 and 17 years old in good health.

In nucleotides, the CDR3 is TGCAGCGTTGAATACAGGGGAGGTACTCAAGCTTTCTTT. The encoded protein is CSVEYRGGTQAFF. The V gene is TRBV29-1, the J gene TRBJ1-1; 7 bases are a match to TRBD1. The junction had 9 bases not matched to a gene; V was cut back by 2 bases and J by 9 bases. CDR1 and CDR2 from the germline V gene are SQVTM and ANQGSEA. The CDR3 is 13 residues long.

V is TRBV18 and J is TRBJ2-7, with 7 bases lining up with TRBD1. The V gene's germline CDR1 is KGHSH and CDR2 LQKENI. J gave up 4 bases and V 8 bases, and 8 bases lay outside the gene matches. The CDR3 sequence is 13 residues long. The CDR3 nucleotides read TGTGCCAGCACATCCGGGACAGAATACGAGCAGTACTTC. This codes for CASTSGTEYEQYF.

This clonotype turned up a few times. This sequence joins TRBV13 and TRBJ1-5; D gene ambiguous. Germline CDR1 reads PRHDT; CDR2 reads FYEKMQ (reference sequence). The CDR3 spans 13 residues. Trimming removed 0 bases at V and 10 bases at J, with 10 bases between. This CDR3 is CASSLGGYRPQHF. CDR3 in DNA: TGTGCCAGCAGCTTAGGGGGGTATCGTCCCCAGCATTTT. The variable domain in full, completed from reference TRBV13 and TRBJ1-5, reads AAGVIQSPRHLIKEKRETATLKCYPIPRHDTVYWYQQGPGQDPQFLISFYEKMQSDKGSIPDRFSAQQFSDYHSELNMSSLELGDSALYFCASSLGGYRPQHFGDGTRLSIL.

This clonotype came up many times. The V and J genes are TRBV7-2 and TRBJ2-7, with 9 bases that match TRBD1. The CDR3 extends over 14 amino acids. Looked up from germline, CDR1 is SGHTA and CDR2 is FQGNSA. The junction had 5 bases not matched to a gene; V was cut back by 5 bases and J by 3 bases. CDR3 in amino acids: CASSPGTGFYEQYF. The CDR3 DNA sequence: TGTGCCAGCAGCCCCGGGACAGGGTTCTACGAGCAGTACTTC.

This clonotype was detected only a few times. V is TRBV27 and J is TRBJ2-7; D possibly corresponds to TRBD1 (6 bases). CDR1 MNHEY and CDR2 SMNVEV come from the germline V gene (reference sequence). The ends were cut back, 8 bases at V and 9 bases at J, with 14 bases in the middle. This CDR3 contains 11 residues. Here the CDR3 reads CASGRTEGQYF. The CDR3 coding sequence is TGTGCCAGCGGGCGGACAGAAGGGCAGTACTTC.

This clonotype appeared a few times. The chain carries TRBV3-1 and TRBJ2-5; D perhaps matches TRBD1 (5 bases). Deletions cut 4 bases from V and 5 bases from J, with 14 bases between. The CDR3 is 14 amino acids. Germline V gives CDR1 LGHDT, CDR2 YNNKEL (reference sequence). The CDR3 spells CASSLQQVPETQYF. CDR3 bases: TGTGCCAGCAGCCTACAACAGGTCCCGGAGACCCAGTACTTC.

The V gene is TRBV2, the J gene TRBJ2-6, with TRBD1 matching over 8 bases. Germline V gives CDR1 SNHLY, CDR2 FYNNEI. The CDR3 extends over 16 amino acids. Trimming at V came to 5 bases and at J to 4 bases, leaving 7 bases not matched to a gene. CDR3 sequence reads: CASSPTDRAGANVLTF. Here the CDR3 DNA reads TGTGCCAGCAGTCCAACGGACAGGGCCGGGGCCAACGTCCTGACTTTC.

This sequence joins TRBV11-2 and TRBJ2-5, with no clear D. The CDR3 is made up of 15 amino acids. The V and J ends lost 4 bases and 4 bases respectively, with 16 bases between them. The V gene's germline CDR1 is SGHAT and CDR2 FQNNGV. The CDR3 is CASSSSPSLTETQYF. CDR3 nucleotide sequence: TGTGCCAGCAGCTCCTCGCCTAGTTTAACAGAGACCCAGTACTTC.

The chain joins TRBV28 to TRBJ2-1; no firm D call. V was cut by 1 base and J by 2 bases, with 9 bases left in between. CDR3 size: 15 residues. CDR1 is MDHEN, CDR2 SYDVKM, per germline. For the CDR3, the DNA is TGTGCCAGCAGTTTATATACTTCGGCCTACAATGAGCAGTTCTTC. This codes for CASSLYTSAYNEQFF. Together with reference TRBV28 and TRBJ2-1, the CDR3 gives the full variable domain: DVKVTQSSRYLVKRTGEKVFLECVQDMDHENMFWYRQDPGLGLRLIYFSYDVKMKEKGDIPEGYSVSREKKERFSLILESASTNQTSMYLCASSLYTSAYNEQFFGPGTRLTVL.

This clonotype has more than one count but fewer than ten. J is TRBJ2-5 and V is TRBV11-2; 11 nucleotides agree with TRBD1. The J call may be wrong; the DNA end is better matched by TRBJ2-7. The V gene's germline CDR1 is SGHAT and CDR2 FQNNGV. This CDR3 has 15 amino acids. The CDR3 sequence: CASSLRRDRGYEQYF. The DNA of the CDR3 is TGTGCCAGCAGCTTACGCCGGGACAGGGGGTACGAGCAGTACTTC.

This clonotype showed up just a few times. The chain carries TRBV20-1 and TRBJ1-2, with TRBD1 identical over 9 bases. The CDR3 consists of 15 residues. Germline loops: CDR1 DFQATT, CDR2 SNEGSKA (reference sequence). Germline trimming cut 4 bases from V and 0 bases from J; bases unmatched to any gene: 6. The CDR3 DNA follows: TGCAGTGCTAAACAGGGGGCAATAGCTAACTATGGCTACACCTTC. Amino acids: CSAKQGAIANYGYTF.

The rearrangement uses TRBV5-1 and TRBJ2-5, with a tentative D call TRBD2 (6 bases). V dropped 3 bases and J dropped 5 bases, with 17 bases sitting between them. The CDR3 is 15 amino acids. Germline values: CDR1 SGHRS, CDR2 YFSETQ. CDR3 bases: TGCGCCAGCAGCTCAGGGACTCCGATAGGGGAGACCCAGTACTTC. Its translation: CASSSGTPIGETQYF.

In its sample, this clonotype was seen a few times. The chain is built from TRBV15 and TRBJ2-1; D not resolved. Germline assignment: CDR1 LNHNV and CDR2 YYDKDF (reference sequence). Deletions cut 4 bases from V and 5 bases from J, with 15 bases between. CDR3 length: 15 residues. CDR3 region: CATSITALKDNEQFF. The CDR3 DNA sequence: TGTGCCACCAGCATTACGGCCCTAAAGGACAATGAGCAGTTCTTC.

The CDR3 is CASSQSQGEGTDTQYF. The CDR3 DNA follows: TGCGCCAGCAGTCAAAGTCAGGGAGAAGGGACAGATACGCAGTATTTT. The chain links TRBV23-1 to TRBJ2-3; either TRBD1 or TRBD2 may supply D (5 bases each). TRBV23-1 is recorded as an ORF, its role being uncertain. The CDR3 runs to 16 residues. V lost 2 bases and J lost 3, with 15 bases in between.

CDR3 amino acids: CASSLGLAWAEQYF. The CDR3 DNA sequence: TGTGCCAGCAGCTTGGGACTAGCGTGGGCCGAGCAGTACTTC. The J gene is TRBJ2-7, the V gene TRBV7-2, with 10 nucleotides matching TRBD2. CDR1 is SGHTA, CDR2 FQGNSA, per germline. The CDR3 is 14 amino acids. V was clipped by 3 bases and J by 6 bases; unmatched bases: 5.

The V gene is TRBV11-2, the J gene TRBJ1-2; tentative D call: TRBD1 (5 bases). Germline V gene sequence: CDR1 SGHAT, CDR2 FQNNGV. This CDR3 spans 14 amino acids. Trimming stripped 4 bases from V and 7 bases from J, with 16 bases between. CDR3 protein: CASSSPAGNSGYTF. Written as DNA, the CDR3 is TGTGCCAGCAGCTCACCGGCAGGGAATTCTGGCTACACCTTC.